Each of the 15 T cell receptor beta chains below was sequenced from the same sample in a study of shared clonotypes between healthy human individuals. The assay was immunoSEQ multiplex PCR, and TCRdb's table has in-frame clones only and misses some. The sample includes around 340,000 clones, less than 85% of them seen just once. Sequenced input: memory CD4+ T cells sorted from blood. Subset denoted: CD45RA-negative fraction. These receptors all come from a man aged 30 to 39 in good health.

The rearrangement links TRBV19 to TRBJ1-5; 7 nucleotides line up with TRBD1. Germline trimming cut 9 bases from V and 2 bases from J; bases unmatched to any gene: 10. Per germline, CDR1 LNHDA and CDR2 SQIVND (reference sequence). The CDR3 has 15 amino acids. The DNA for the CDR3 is TGTGCCAGCGTACCGACAGGGAACGGCAATCAGCCCCAGCATTTT. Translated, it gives CASVPTGNGNQPQHF.

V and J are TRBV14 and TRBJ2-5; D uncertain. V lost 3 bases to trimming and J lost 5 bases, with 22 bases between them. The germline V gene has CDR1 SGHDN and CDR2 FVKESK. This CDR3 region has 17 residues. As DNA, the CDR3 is TGTGCCAGCAGCCAGGACGGATTTCGACAAGGGTTGGAGACCCAGTACTTC. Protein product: CASSQDGFRQGLETQYF.

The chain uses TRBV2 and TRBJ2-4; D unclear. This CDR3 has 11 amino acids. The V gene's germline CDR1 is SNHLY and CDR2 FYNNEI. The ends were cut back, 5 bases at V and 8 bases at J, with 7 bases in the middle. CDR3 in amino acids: CASSYTDIQYF. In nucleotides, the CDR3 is TGTGCCAGCAGTTACACGGACATTCAGTACTTC.

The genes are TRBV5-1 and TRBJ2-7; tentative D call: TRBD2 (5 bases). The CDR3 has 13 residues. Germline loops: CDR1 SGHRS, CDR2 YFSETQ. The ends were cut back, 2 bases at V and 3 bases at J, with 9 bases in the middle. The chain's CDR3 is CASSFQADYEQYF. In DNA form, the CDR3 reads TGCGCCAGCAGCTTCCAAGCGGACTACGAGCAGTACTTC.

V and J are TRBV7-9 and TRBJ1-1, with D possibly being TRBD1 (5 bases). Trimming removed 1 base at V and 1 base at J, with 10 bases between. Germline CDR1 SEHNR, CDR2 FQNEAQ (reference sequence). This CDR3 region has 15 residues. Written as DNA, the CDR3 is TGTGCCAGCAGCTTAGGAGGGACGAGGAACACTGAAGCTTTCTTT. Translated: CASSLGGTRNTEAFF. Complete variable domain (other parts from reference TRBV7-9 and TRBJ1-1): DTGVSQNPRHKITKRGQNVTFRCDPISEHNRLYWYRQTLGQGPEFLTYFQNEAQLEKSRLLSDRFSAERPKGSFSTLEIQRTEQGDSAMYLCASSLGGTRNTEAFFGQGTRLTVV.

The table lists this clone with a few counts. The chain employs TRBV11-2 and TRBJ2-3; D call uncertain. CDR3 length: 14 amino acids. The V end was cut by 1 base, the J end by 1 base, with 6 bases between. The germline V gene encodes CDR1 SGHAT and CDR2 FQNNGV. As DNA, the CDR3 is TGTGCCAGCAGCTTAGGTAGAGGCACAGATACGCAGTATTTT. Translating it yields CASSLGRGTDTQYF.

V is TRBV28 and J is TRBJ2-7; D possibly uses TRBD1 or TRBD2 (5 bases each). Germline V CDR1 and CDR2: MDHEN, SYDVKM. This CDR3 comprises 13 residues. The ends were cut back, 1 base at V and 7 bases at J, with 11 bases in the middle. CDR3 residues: CASSLSGAEEQYF. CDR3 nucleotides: TGTGCCAGCAGTTTATCCGGGGCCGAGGAGCAGTACTTC.

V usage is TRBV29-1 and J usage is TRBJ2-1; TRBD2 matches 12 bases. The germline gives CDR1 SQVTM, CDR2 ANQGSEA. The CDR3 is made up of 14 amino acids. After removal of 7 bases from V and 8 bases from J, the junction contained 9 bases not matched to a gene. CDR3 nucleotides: TGCAGCGCCCGGACTAGCGGGATGGGCGATGAGCAGTTCTTC. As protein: CSARTSGMGDEQFF.

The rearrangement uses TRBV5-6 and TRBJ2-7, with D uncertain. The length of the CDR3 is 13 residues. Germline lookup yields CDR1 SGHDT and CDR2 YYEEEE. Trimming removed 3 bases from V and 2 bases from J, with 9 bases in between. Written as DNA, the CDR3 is TGTGCCAGCAGCTCGGCAGGTCCCTACGAGCAGTACTTC. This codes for CASSSAGPYEQYF.

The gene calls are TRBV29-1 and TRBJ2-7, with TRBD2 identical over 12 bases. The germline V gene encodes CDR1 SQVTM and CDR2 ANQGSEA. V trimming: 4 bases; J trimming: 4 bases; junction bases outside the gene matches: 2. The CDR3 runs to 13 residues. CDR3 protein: CSVGTSGIYEQYF. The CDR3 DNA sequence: TGCAGCGTTGGGACTAGCGGGATTTACGAGCAGTACTTC.

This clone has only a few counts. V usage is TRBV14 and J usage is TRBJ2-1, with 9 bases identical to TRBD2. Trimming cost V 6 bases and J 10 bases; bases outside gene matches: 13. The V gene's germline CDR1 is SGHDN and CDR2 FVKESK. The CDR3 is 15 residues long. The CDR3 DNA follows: TGTGCCAGCAGGGGTTTCGGTGAGAGCGGGGGGGAGCAGTTCTTC. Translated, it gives CASRGFGESGGEQFF.

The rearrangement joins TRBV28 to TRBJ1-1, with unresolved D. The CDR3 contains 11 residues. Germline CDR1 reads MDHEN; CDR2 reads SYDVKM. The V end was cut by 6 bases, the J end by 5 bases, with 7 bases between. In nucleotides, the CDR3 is TGTGCCAGCAGGGTAGGGACTGAAGCTTTCTTT. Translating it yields CASRVGTEAFF.

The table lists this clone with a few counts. CDR3 region: CSVEKGKDTEAFF. The DNA of the CDR3 is TGCAGCGTTGAAAAGGGGAAGGACACTGAAGCTTTCTTT. V gene TRBV29-1 combines with J gene TRBJ1-1; possible D gene TRBD1, 5 bases. The CDR3 consists of 13 residues. Looked up from germline, CDR1 is SQVTM and CDR2 is ANQGSEA. V shed 2 bases and J shed 3 bases, with 10 bases lying between them.

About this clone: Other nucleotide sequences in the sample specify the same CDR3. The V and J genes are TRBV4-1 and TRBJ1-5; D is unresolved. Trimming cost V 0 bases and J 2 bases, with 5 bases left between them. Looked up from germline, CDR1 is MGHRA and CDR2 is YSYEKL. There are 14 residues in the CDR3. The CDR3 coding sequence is TGCGCCAGCAGCCAAGATGGCCGCAATCAGCCCCAGCATTTT. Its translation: CASSQDGRNQPQHF.

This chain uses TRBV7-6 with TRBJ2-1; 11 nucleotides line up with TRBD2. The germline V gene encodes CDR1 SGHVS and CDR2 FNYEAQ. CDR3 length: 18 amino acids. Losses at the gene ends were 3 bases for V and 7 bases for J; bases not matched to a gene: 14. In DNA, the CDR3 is TGTGCCAGCAGCTTCAGTAGCTTAGGACTAGCGGGCAGGAATGAGCAGTTCTTC. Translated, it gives CASSFSSLGLAGRNEQFF.